The 32 T cell receptor beta chains in this list originate from one sample, sequenced in a study of blood T cell repertoires in COVID-19. Produced via immunoSEQ multiplex PCR; TCRdb's table is partial and in-frame only. The sample holds about 270,000 clones; 85% to 95% are singletons and the top ten take 2.8%. Sequencing was carried out using PBMCs or T cells enriched from blood (not recorded which). The source of these receptors is a man aged 35-49 years who had been exposed to COVID-19.

The gene calls are TRBV6-6 and TRBJ2-7; tentative D call: TRBD1 (6 bases). This CDR3 contains 13 residues. V lost 6 bases and J 2 bases, leaving 11 bases between the germline ends. Looked up from germline, CDR1 is MNHNY and CDR2 is SVGAGI (reference sequence). CDR3 sequence: CASSRQVTYEQYF. The CDR3 bases are TGTGCCAGCAGCCGACAGGTGACCTACGAGCAGTACTTC.

On this clone: A read error may produce the germline difference seen at one junction end. V gene TRBV27 combines with J gene TRBJ2-7, with TRBD2 matching 7 bases. CDR1 is MNHEY and CDR2 is SMNVEV in the germline V gene (reference sequence). The CDR3 length is 14 residues. CDR3 sequence (DNA): TGTGCCACCAGTTACGGGAGCGGGACCTACGAGCAGTACTTC. It is translated as CATSYGSGTYEQYF.

The rearrangement joins TRBV2 to TRBJ2-7; D call uncertain. This CDR3 is built from 13 residues. The V end lost 6 bases, the J end lost 3 bases, and 12 bases lay between the germline ends. Germline CDR1 and CDR2: SNHLY and FYNNEI. CDR3 nucleotides: TGTGCCAGCAGCTCGGGTGGGTACTACGAGCAGTACTTC. It translates to CASSSGGYYEQYF.

The chain employs TRBV2 and TRBJ2-1; 11 nucleotides match TRBD2. Unmatched junction bases numbered 14, after V lost 8 bases and J lost 8 bases. The CDR3 has 16 amino acids. Germline V lookup: CDR1 SNHLY, CDR2 FYNNEI. DNA of the CDR3: TGTGCCAGCTGTTTGAGGACTAGCGGGCTTCGCGATGAGCAGTTCTTC. It codes for CASCLRTSGLRDEQFF. Using reference TRBV2 and TRBJ2-1 for the parts outside the CDR3, the full variable domain is EPEVTQTPSHQVTQMGQEVILRCVPISNHLYFYWYRQILGQKVEFLVSFYNNEISEKSEIFDDQFSVERPDGSNFTLKIRSTKLEDSAMYFCASCLRTSGLRDEQFFGPGTRLTVL.

This clone was seen just once. J is TRBJ2-5 and V is TRBV5-6; tentative D call: TRBD2 (6 bases). Germline values: CDR1 SGHDT, CDR2 YYEEEE. The germline V and J ends were trimmed by 3 bases and 3 bases, with 24 bases remaining between them. The CDR3 sequence is 18 residues long. CDR3 sequence reads: CASSYPRLGAGIEETQYF. The DNA of the CDR3 is TGTGCCAGCAGCTACCCCCGGTTGGGAGCGGGTATAGAAGAGACCCAGTACTTC. Variable domain in full (rest from reference TRBV5-6 and TRBJ2-5): DAGVTQSPTHLIKTRGQQVTLRCSPKSGHDTVSWYQQALGQGPQFIFQYYEEEERQRGNFPDRFSGHQFPNYSSELNVNALLLGDSALYLCASSYPRLGAGIEETQYFGPGTRLLVL.

This chain uses TRBV4-1 with TRBJ2-7; 11 bases match TRBD1. The V gene's germline CDR1 is MGHRA and CDR2 YSYEKL. V lost 5 bases and J lost 4; bases outside the gene matches: 4. The CDR3 loop spans 14 amino acids. The CDR3 region is CASSDRDRGYEQYF. CDR3 nucleotides: TGCGCCAGCAGCGACCGGGACAGGGGGTACGAGCAGTACTTC.

The J gene is TRBJ1-1, the V gene TRBV30; 7 positions match TRBD1. Trimming cost V 5 bases and J 10 bases; bases outside gene matches: 10. The CDR3 contains 12 residues. Germline CDR1 reads GTSNPN; CDR2 reads SVGIG (reference sequence). CDR3 sequence reads: CAWDQGVLGAFF. CDR3 DNA: TGTGCCTGGGACCAGGGGGTTCTAGGAGCTTTCTTT.

The chain links TRBV3-1 (or the pseudogene TRBV3-2) to TRBJ1-2; D remains unclear. Trimming removed 1 base from V and 8 bases from J, with 17 bases in between. This CDR3 comprises 15 residues. Germline V CDR1 and CDR2: LGHDT, YNNKEL (reference sequence). Here the CDR3 reads CASSQGATNARGYTF. Here the CDR3 DNA reads TGTGCCAGCAGCCAAGGGGCGACAAACGCACGCGGCTACACCTTC.

This clone was detected only once. The chain recombines TRBV3-1 (or the pseudogene TRBV3-2) with TRBJ2-7; 8 bases fit TRBD1. V trimming: 4 bases; J trimming: 2 bases; junction bases outside the gene matches: 10. Germline V gene sequence: CDR1 LGHDT, CDR2 YNNKEL (reference sequence). The CDR3 is made up of 16 amino acids. The CDR3 nucleotides are TGTGCCAGCAGCCTTTCGGGACAGGCCCTTACCTACGAGCAGTACTTC. Its translation: CASSLSGQALTYEQYF.

The V call is TRBV6-1, the J call TRBJ2-7; D gene unclear. The CDR3 spans 13 residues. The V gene's germline CDR1 is MNHNS and CDR2 SASEGT. The V gene lost 1 base and the J gene lost 3 bases, with 7 bases spanning the gap. The CDR3 reads CASSEGQVYEQYF. In nucleotides, the CDR3 is TGTGCCAGCAGTGAAGGTCAGGTCTACGAGCAGTACTTC.

This chain's CDR3 is CATSRAVVRPRPYEQYF. The CDR3 DNA follows: TGTGCCACCAGCAGAGCCGTCGTCAGGCCTCGACCTTACGAGCAGTACTTC. J is TRBJ2-7 and V is TRBV15; D is undetermined. V shed 1 base and J shed 4 bases, with 20 bases lying between them. From germline, CDR1 is LNHNV and CDR2 YYDKDF (reference sequence). The CDR3 is made up of 17 amino acids.

The chain is built from TRBV7-9 and TRBJ1-4, with D possibly being TRBD1 (6 bases). The CDR3 is made up of 15 amino acids. Germline V gene data show CDR1 as SEHNR and CDR2 as FQNEAQ (reference sequence). With 2 bases removed from V and 8 bases from J, the gap between germline ends came to 15 bases. The DNA of the CDR3 is TGTGCCAGCAGCTTAACAGGACAGCTTGGAGAAAAACTGTTTTTT. Protein product: CASSLTGQLGEKLFF.

This chain uses TRBV28 with TRBJ1-1; maybe TRBD1 (5 bases). Germline loops: CDR1 MDHEN, CDR2 SYDVKM. Trimming pared 7 bases from V and 1 base from J, leaving 19 bases between. The CDR3 covers 16 residues. CDR3 coding DNA: TGTGCCAGCACCCGGTTCGGGGGATTCAGGAACACTGAAGCTTTCTTT. This translates into CASTRFGGFRNTEAFF.

The rearrangement uses TRBV5-7 and TRBJ1-5, with 7 bases matching TRBD1. TRBV5-7 counts as an open reading frame of uncertain function. The CDR3 has 14 residues. Unmatched junction bases numbered 8, after V lost 4 bases and J lost 7 bases. In nucleotides, the CDR3 is TGTGCCAGCAGCCTGTCAGGGGGTGGACAGCCCCAGCATTTT. Encoded protein: CASSLSGGGQPQHF.

Only a few counts were recorded for this clone. The V call is TRBV5-1, the J call TRBJ1-3; no clear D gene. CDR3 length: 15 amino acids. Germline V gene data show CDR1 as SGHRS and CDR2 as YFSETQ. Trimming removed 2 bases at V and 4 bases at J, with 13 bases between. The CDR3 DNA follows: TGCGCCAGCAGCTTTAATCCGGGAGCCGGAAACACCATATATTTT. It codes for CASSFNPGAGNTIYF.

The CDR3 DNA follows: TGTGCCAGCAGCTTGGGACAGCGTAGCAATCAGCCCCAGCATTTT. This translates into CASSLGQRSNQPQHF. The chain uses TRBV5-5 and TRBJ1-5, with D possibly being TRBD1 (5 bases). The V and J ends lost 0 bases and 0 bases respectively, with 7 bases between them. Germline V gives CDR1 SGHKS, CDR2 YYEKEE (reference sequence). The CDR3 contains 15 residues.

The chain has TRBV19 and TRBJ2-7, with TRBD2 matching over 10 bases. J gave up 6 bases and V 5 bases, and 7 bases lay outside the gene matches. CDR3 length equals 14 residues. Germline V gene sequence: CDR1 LNHDA, CDR2 SQIVND (reference sequence). For the CDR3, the DNA is TGTGCCAGTAGTCCAGCGGGAGGGGGGGGCGAGCAGTACTTC. It yields the protein CASSPAGGGGEQYF.

The chain joins TRBV27 to TRBJ2-3; D might be TRBD2 (6 bases). The CDR3 runs 17 residues. CDR1 and CDR2 from the germline V gene are MNHEY and SMNVEV (reference sequence). Trimming left V 5 bases short and J 5 bases short, with 23 bases between. This CDR3 is CASSSRAGRFVVDTQYF. In DNA form, the CDR3 reads TGTGCCAGCAGTAGCCGGGCGGGGAGGTTCGTGGTAGATACGCAGTATTTT.

This clone has at least ten counts. The CDR3, as DNA: TGTGCCAGCTCAAAACAAAAACGATCTAGGGCTTTCTTT. Translated, it gives CASSKQKRSRAFF. The chain couples TRBV6-5 to TRBJ1-1; D uncertain. CDR3 length: 13 amino acids. Germline loops: CDR1 MNHEY, CDR2 SVGAGI. Trimming shortened V by 8 bases and J by 11 bases, and 21 bases separated the two germline ends.

The chain carries TRBV6-2 or TRBV6-3 and TRBJ1-5, with D possibly matching TRBD1 (6 bases). Per the germline V gene, CDR1 is MNHEY and CDR2 is SVGEGT. The CDR3 extends over 16 amino acids. V shed 2 bases and J shed 0 bases, with 11 bases lying between them. The CDR3 is CASSYTDSDSNQPQHF. The CDR3, as DNA: TGTGCCAGCAGTTACACGGACAGTGATAGCAATCAGCCCCAGCATTTT.

This clone was seen ten or more times. The V gene is TRBV27, the J gene TRBJ2-1; weak D call: TRBD1 (5 bases). The CDR3 contains 13 residues. From germline, CDR1 is MNHEY and CDR2 SMNVEV (reference sequence). V lost 5 bases to trimming and J lost 4 bases, with 9 bases between them. CDR3 amino acids: CASSPDIYNEQFF. The CDR3 DNA follows: TGTGCCAGCAGTCCGGACATTTACAATGAGCAGTTCTTC.

About this clone itself: One end of the junction varies from germline; a read error may be responsible. The chain combines TRBV19 with TRBJ1-2; a possible D gene is TRBD1 (6 bases). This CDR3 comprises 12 residues. Looked up from germline, CDR1 is LNHDA and CDR2 is SQIVND (reference sequence). The CDR3 sequence: CASSISSGHRNF. The CDR3 DNA is TGTGCCAGTAGTATATCCTCGGGACACCGAAACTTC.

This chain joins TRBV29-1 and TRBJ2-7; D gene uncertain. Germline V gene data show CDR1 as SQVTM and CDR2 as ANQGSEA. CDR3 length: 11 residues. The V gene lost 5 bases and the J gene lost 2 bases, with 7 bases spanning the gap. DNA of the CDR3: TGCAGCGTTTCGTCCGCCTACGAGCAGTACTTC. Amino acids: CSVSSAYEQYF.

The genes are TRBV7-8 and TRBJ1-1, with 7 bases matching TRBD1. The CDR3 runs 15 residues. The J segment lost 4 bases and the V segment lost 6 bases, leaving 11 bases of the junction unmatched. CDR1 is SGHVS and CDR2 is FQNEAQ in the germline V gene. CDR3 loop: CASSFRRQGGTEAFF. In nucleotides, the CDR3 is TGTGCCAGCAGTTTCCGCCGACAGGGAGGCACTGAAGCTTTCTTT. Supplemented by reference TRBV7-8 and TRBJ1-1, the full variable domain reads GAGVSQSPRYKVAKRGQDVALRCDPISGHVSLFWYQQALGQGPEFLTYFQNEAQLDKSGLPSDRFFAERPEGSVSTLKIQRTQQEDSAVYLCASSFRRQGGTEAFFGQGTRLTVV.

The chain carries TRBV7-3 and TRBJ2-1; perhaps TRBD2 as D (5 bases). CDR3 size: 15 residues. Germline lookup yields CDR1 SGHTA and CDR2 FQGTGA. V was shortened by 2 bases and J by 1 base, with 9 bases between the two germline ends. In DNA form, the CDR3 reads TGTGCCAGCAGCTTAGAGGGCGGGTCCTACAATGAGCAGTTCTTC. This encodes CASSLEGGSYNEQFF.

This chain links TRBV7-3 with TRBJ2-1; 9 bases agree with TRBD2. The CDR3 consists of 17 residues. Germline values: CDR1 SGHTA, CDR2 FQGTGA. V was clipped by 6 bases and J by 8 bases; unmatched bases: 17. CDR3 sequence reads: CASSSQGGGRALHEQFF. For the CDR3, the DNA is TGTGCCAGCAGTTCCCAGGGAGGCGGGAGGGCCCTCCATGAGCAGTTCTTC.

The chain has TRBV19 and TRBJ1-6, with 7 bases identical to TRBD1. V lost 6 bases to trimming and J lost 7 bases; unmatched junction nucleotides: 3. The germline V gene has CDR1 LNHDA and CDR2 SQIVND (reference sequence). The CDR3 runs 13 residues. The CDR3 nucleotides read TGTGCCAGTAGGGGACAGACCAATTCACCCCTCCACTTT. Translation: CASRGQTNSPLHF.

As regards this clone: Other DNA sequences of this sample code for an identical CDR3. The gene calls are TRBV6-5 and TRBJ2-7; 8 positions match TRBD1. Germline loops: CDR1 MNHEY, CDR2 SVGAGI. V dropped 6 bases and J dropped 3; count of bases not matched to a gene: 4. The CDR3 has 13 residues. The CDR3 sequence is CASSRQGSYEQYF. CDR3 bases: TGTGCCAGCAGCCGACAGGGGAGCTACGAGCAGTACTTC.

The CDR3 DNA follows: TGTGCCAGCAGTTTGATCGGGACAGGGGGCCGCCACAACGATCAGCCCCAGCATTTT. It is translated as CASSLIGTGGRHNDQPQHF. V usage is TRBV27 and J usage is TRBJ1-5, with TRBD1 identical over 12 bases. V lost 3 bases, J lost 5 bases, and 14 bases stayed unmatched. Looked up from germline, CDR1 is MNHEY and CDR2 is SMNVEV (reference sequence). The CDR3 is 19 amino acids.

The gene calls are TRBV3-1 (or the pseudogene TRBV3-2) and TRBJ1-3; the match to TRBD1 covers 8 bases. The germline gives CDR1 LGHDT, CDR2 YNNKEL (reference sequence). The CDR3 has 14 residues. V lost 4 bases and J lost 4; bases outside the gene matches: 3. The CDR3 spells CASSLTGAGNTIYF. The CDR3 nucleotides are TGTGCCAGCAGCCTGACAGGGGCCGGAAACACCATATATTTT.

This clone was recorded once. The V and J genes are TRBV27 and TRBJ1-5; D not certain. The CDR3 consists of 14 residues. Germline-derived CDR1 and CDR2 are MNHEY and SMNVEV (reference sequence). V was trimmed by 9 bases and J by 7 bases, leaving 19 bases between them. CDR3 region: CASSLRTADQPQHF. As DNA, the CDR3 is TGTGCCAGTAGCCTCCGTACAGCGGACCAGCCCCAGCATTTT.

The rearrangement links TRBV13 to TRBJ1-1; D might be TRBD1 (6 bases). V was pared by 8 bases and J by 4 bases, with 17 bases between. The CDR3 totals 14 residues. Germline CDR1 reads PRHDT; CDR2 reads FYEKMQ (reference sequence). Here the CDR3 reads CASAPPTGGTEAFF. The CDR3 DNA sequence: TGTGCCAGCGCTCCACCGACAGGCGGCACTGAAGCTTTCTTT.